Following are 27 T cell receptor beta chains from one sample sequenced in a study of read filtering for tumor transcriptome and immune sequencing (dated by TCRdb to 2020 to 2022). Data came from an Illumina HiSeq 4000. TCR libraries were built from about 370 ng RNA with the Immunoverse kit, using molecular barcoded adaptors covering alpha/delta and beta/gamma chains. TCRdb redid the processing of the public reads, applying fastp at Q25 and MiXCR, and retained in-frame beta chains. For every CDR3 protein sequence, its rows merge into one entry that carries the most common genes and DNA. The sample table contains approximately 58,000 distinct CDR3 sequences; only one count was recorded for approximately 13% of them. The biggest ten clones account for 16% of the sample. Input material: a population of CD138-negative cells sorted from bone marrow. The cell subset or site label, as the study defines it: bone marrow mononuclear cells depleted of CD138+ plasma/myeloma cells by negative magnetic selection. These TCRs come from a donor at least 40 years old with multiple myeloma.

Remarks on this clonotype: A far larger clone is just one base off, so this is likely a read error. This chain joins TRBV7-8 and TRBJ2-1, with TRBD2 identical over 10 bases. The CDR3 runs to 15 residues. Germline values: CDR1 SGHVS, CDR2 FQNEAQ. The CDR3 protein is CSSSPTSGAYNEQFF. The CDR3 bases are TGTTCCAGCAGTCCCACTAGCGGGGCCTACAATGAGCAGTTCTTC.

There are many counts of this clonotype. The rearrangement joins TRBV7-3 to TRBJ2-7; D unresolved. The CDR3 extends over 13 amino acids. V was shortened by 2 bases and J by 3 bases, with 8 bases between the two germline ends. The germline V gene has CDR1 SGHTA and CDR2 FQGTGA. The CDR3 nucleotides read TGTGCCAGCAGCTTAGCTCTGGACTACGAGCAGTACTTC. Translated: CASSLALDYEQYF.

This clonotype was detected a few times. DNA for the CDR3: TGTGCCAGCTTTCCCGGGACGGCGGTCTACGAGCAGTACTTC. This encodes CASFPGTAVYEQYF. The chain recombines TRBV28 with TRBJ2-7; the D gene could be TRBD1 or TRBD2 (5 bases each). Trimming took off 8 bases at V and 3 bases at J, with 17 bases between the two ends. Germline V gives CDR1 MDHEN, CDR2 SYDVKM. The CDR3 contains 14 residues.

In this sample, this clonotype turned up many times. The genes are TRBV7-6 and TRBJ2-3; weak D call: TRBD2 (6 bases). Germline CDR1 reads SGHVS; CDR2 reads FNYEAQ. The CDR3 length is 13 residues. Trimming removed 5 bases from V and 7 bases from J, with 13 bases in between. Here the CDR3 reads CASSRLATNTQYF. DNA of the CDR3: TGTGCCAGCAGCCGCCTAGCGACAAATACGCAGTATTTT.

This clonotype was observed a handful of times. Given a much more abundant clone one base away, this may be a read error. The chain joins TRBV6-6 to TRBJ2-2; 8 bases are shared with TRBD1. The CDR3 covers 16 residues. CDR1 and CDR2 (germline): MNHNY, SVGAGI (reference sequence). CDR3 nucleotide sequence: TGTGCCAGCAGAGAAAACAGGGGGAAGCTGGCCGGGGGGCTGTTTTTT. It yields the protein CASRENRGKLAGGLFF.

This clonotype was recorded many times. This chain uses TRBV6-5 with TRBJ1-4, with 9 bases that match TRBD1. The CDR3 has 14 residues. V gave up 4 bases and J gave up 8 bases; unmatched junction bases: 5. CDR1 MNHEY and CDR2 SVGAGI come from the germline V gene. As DNA, the CDR3 is TGTGCCAGCAGTTTCGGGACAGGGTTCGAAAAACTGTTTTTT. Translated: CASSFGTGFEKLFF.

Many counts were recorded for this clonotype. The chain couples TRBV15 to TRBJ2-3, with D perhaps matching TRBD1 or TRBD2 (5 bases each). V dropped 1 base and J dropped 0 bases, with 5 bases sitting between them. The CDR3 has 14 amino acids. CDR1 LNHNV and CDR2 YYDKDF come from the germline V gene (reference sequence). CDR3 residues: CATSRGGSTDTQYF. CDR3 nucleotide sequence: TGTGCCACCAGCAGAGGGGGGAGCACAGATACGCAGTATTTT.

Ten or more counts support this clonotype. The chain uses TRBV12-3 or TRBV12-4 and TRBJ1-1; TRBD1 aligns across 7 bases. With 5 bases clipped from V and 3 bases from J, the junction kept 6 bases outside the gene matches. The CDR3 spans 14 residues. The CDR3 nucleotides read TGTGCCAGCAGTCCTCAGGGGGGAGACACTGAAGCTTTCTTT. This sequence encodes CASSPQGGDTEAFF.

This clonotype was recorded at least ten times. The gene calls are TRBV6-5 and TRBJ2-7, with unresolved D. CDR3 size: 13 residues. Per the germline V gene, CDR1 is MNHEY and CDR2 is SVGAGI. Trimming stripped 5 bases from V and 3 bases from J, with 11 bases between. The CDR3 coding sequence is TGTGCCAGCAGTAAACGCGACGGCTACGAGCAGTACTTC. Translation gives CASSKRDGYEQYF.

This clonotype was seen repeatedly, ten times or more. The J gene is TRBJ1-5, the V gene TRBV19; D may be TRBD1 (5 bases). CDR1 and CDR2 from the germline V gene are LNHDA and SQIVND (reference sequence). Trimming stripped 3 bases from V and 7 bases from J, with 10 bases between. This CDR3 has 13 residues. The CDR3 DNA is TGTGCCAGTAGTATGCAAGGGGACCAGCCCCAGCATTTT. It encodes CASSMQGDQPQHF. Full variable domain (missing parts from reference TRBV19 and TRBJ1-5): DGGITQSPKYLFRKEGQNVTLSCEQNLNHDAMYWYRQDPGQGLRLIYYSQIVNDFQKGDIAEGYSVSREKKESFPLTVTSAQKNPTAFYLCASSMQGDQPQHFGDGTRLSIL.

The genes are TRBV9 and TRBJ1-2; D call uncertain. Germline CDR1 and CDR2: SGDLS and YYNGEE. This CDR3 region has 15 residues. Trimming stripped 7 bases from V and 1 base from J, with 17 bases between. CDR3 amino acids: CASGSAITRNYGYTF. DNA of the CDR3: TGTGCCAGCGGGTCAGCGATTACACGTAACTATGGCTACACCTTC.

This clonotype came up many times. The chain carries TRBV11-2 and TRBJ2-1; D may be TRBD2 (6 bases). The CDR3 has 15 amino acids. Germline-derived CDR1 and CDR2 are SGHAT and FQNNGV. The V end was cut by 0 bases, the J end by 5 bases, with 11 bases between. Written as DNA, the CDR3 is TGTGCCAGCAGCTTAGATCGGGGGTTACACAATGAGCAGTTCTTC. It codes for CASSLDRGLHNEQFF.

CDR3 protein: CASRKRGALRSDIQYF. CDR3 in DNA: TGTGCCAGCAGAAAACGGGGGGCCCTTCGGTCCGATATTCAGTACTTC. The rearrangement joins TRBV6-1 to TRBJ2-4; the D gene is possibly TRBD2 (7 bases). V was clipped by 6 bases and J by 10 bases, with 25 bases between them. Germline V lookup: CDR1 MNHNS, CDR2 SASEGT. CDR3 length: 16 residues.

As for this clonotype: A much larger clone differs from this one at a single base, so this may be a read error. V usage is TRBV20-1 and J usage is TRBJ2-3; maybe TRBD2 (6 bases). V lost 0 bases to trimming and J lost 4 bases, with 14 bases between them. Germline V gene lookup returns CDR1 DFQATT and CDR2 SNEGSKA (reference sequence). This CDR3 is 15 amino acids long. CDR3 region: CSARDRERSADTQYF. CDR3 nucleotides: TGCAGTGCTAGAGATCGGGAGAGATCCGCAGATACGCAGTATTTT.

This clonotype showed up many times. The chain carries TRBV20-1 and TRBJ2-1; TRBD1 matches at 9 bases. Germline V lookup: CDR1 DFQATT, CDR2 SNEGSKA (reference sequence). This CDR3 region has 15 residues. The trim removed 2 bases at V and 4 bases at J, leaving 6 bases unmatched. CDR3 nucleotides: TGCAGTGCTAGAATACAGGGGGCGGATTACAATGAGCAGTTCTTC. Translated, it gives CSARIQGADYNEQFF.

This clonotype was counted only a few times. CDR3 coding DNA: TGTGCCAGCAGCCAAATAAGAGGACACACTGAAGCTTTCTTT. Protein: CASSQIRGHTEAFF. J is TRBJ1-1 and V is TRBV14; D is ambiguous. The CDR3 totals 14 residues. Germline V lookup: CDR1 SGHDN, CDR2 FVKESK. Trimming pared 2 bases from V and 3 bases from J, leaving 10 bases between.

Note on this clonotype: This could be a read error, since a much larger clone is one nucleotide away. V and J are TRBV2 and TRBJ1-1, with TRBD1 matching 7 bases. With V trimmed by 7 bases and J by 3 bases, 11 bases remained unmatched. The CDR3 is 15 amino acids. Looked up from germline, CDR1 is SNHLY and CDR2 is FYNNEI. This CDR3 is CASTLTQGWDTEAFF. The CDR3 nucleotides are TGTGCCAGCACCCTGACACAGGGGTGGGACACTGAAGCTTTCTTT. The full variable domain, with the rest looked up from reference TRBV2 and TRBJ1-1, is EPEVTQTPSHQVTQMGQEVILRCVPISNHLYFYWYRQILGQKVEFLVSFYNNEISEKSEIFDDQFSVERPDGSNFTLKIRSTKLEDSAMYFCASTLTQGWDTEAFFGQGTRLTVV.

This rearrangement joins TRBV18 to TRBJ1-5, with D hard to call. The length of the CDR3 is 14 residues. V lost 5 bases to trimming and J lost 4 bases, with 12 bases between them. The germline gives CDR1 KGHSH, CDR2 LQKENI. The DNA of the CDR3 is TGTGCCAGCTCATCGGGCACCGGGAATCAGCCCCAGCATTTT. Its translation: CASSSGTGNQPQHF.

This clonotype came up a few times. The genes are TRBV3-1 and TRBJ1-4; D gene unclear. The CDR3 length is 15 residues. V was cut by 1 base and J by 7 bases, with 13 bases left in between. CDR1 and CDR2 (germline): LGHDT, YNNKEL (reference sequence). The CDR3 sequence: CASSQVSRTGEKLFF. DNA of the CDR3: TGTGCCAGCAGCCAAGTTTCCCGGACGGGTGAAAAACTGTTTTTT.

V usage is TRBV28 and J usage is TRBJ2-2; 15 bases line up with TRBD2. The CDR3 consists of 16 residues. After removal of 8 bases from V and 4 bases from J, the junction contained 5 bases not matched to a gene. Germline V CDR1 and CDR2: MDHEN, SYDVKM. The CDR3 DNA sequence: TGTGCCAGCGGTGGACTAGCGGGGGGGCGCACCGGGGAGCTGTTTTTT. Translated: CASGGLAGGRTGELFF.

The V call is TRBV14, the J call TRBJ2-6; 7 nucleotides align to TRBD1. This CDR3 contains 20 residues. The V gene end was trimmed by 3 bases and the J gene end by 0 bases; junction bases not matched to a gene: 14. Germline V gene lookup returns CDR1 SGHDN and CDR2 FVKESK. Here the CDR3 DNA reads TGTGCCAGCAGCCAGCCCACCCCGGGACAGCCCTTCTCTGGGGCCAACGTCCTGACTTTC. Its translation is CASSQPTPGQPFSGANVLTF.

Many counts were recorded for this clonotype. This chain uses TRBV6-5 with TRBJ2-3; D is uncertain. Germline-derived CDR1 and CDR2 are MNHEY and SVGAGI. The CDR3 is 13 residues long. V was shortened by 6 bases and J by 2 bases, with 9 bases between the two germline ends. CDR3 coding DNA: TGTGCCAGCAGCCCTCCTATCACAGATACGCAGTATTTT. It encodes CASSPPITDTQYF.

This clonotype was picked up many times. CDR3 DNA sequence: TGCGCCAGCAGCAAGGGTTCAGGGGGAAATCAGCCCCAGCATTTT. Amino acids: CASSKGSGGNQPQHF. The chain employs TRBV4-1 and TRBJ1-5; 7 bases map to TRBD1. Losses at the gene ends were 5 bases for V and 4 bases for J; bases not matched to a gene: 8. CDR3 length equals 15 residues. CDR1 is MGHRA, CDR2 YSYEKL, per germline.

This clonotype was picked up a small number of times. This may stem from a read error, because a much larger clone lies one nucleotide away. The chain joins TRBV6-1 to TRBJ1-1; D remains ambiguous. This CDR3 has 17 amino acids. Germline CDR1 MNHNS, CDR2 SASEGT. The CDR3 region is CASTNRRVWGMNTEASF. The CDR3 region has the DNA TGTGCCAGCACTAACCGCCGGGTCTGGGGAATGAACACTGAAGCTTCCTTT.

Many counts were recorded for this clonotype. The chain uses TRBV7-9 and TRBJ2-7; 9 bases map to TRBD1. J was trimmed by 6 bases and V by 6 bases; bases with no gene match: 9. Germline V gene lookup returns CDR1 SEHNR and CDR2 FQNEAQ (reference sequence). This CDR3 has 14 residues. This CDR3 is CASRSAGQGAEQYF. The CDR3 DNA is TGTGCCAGCAGGTCGGCGGGACAGGGAGCCGAGCAGTACTTC.

This clonotype was counted ten times or more. This chain connects TRBV6-6 to TRBJ2-5; D is ambiguous. There are 11 residues in the CDR3. Trimming shortened V by 6 bases and J by 5 bases, and 7 bases separated the two germline ends. Germline CDR1 and CDR2: MNHNY and SVGAGI (reference sequence). This chain's CDR3 is CASSLDETQYF. CDR3 nucleotide sequence: TGTGCCAGCAGCCTCGATGAGACCCAGTACTTC.

This clonotype has more than one count but fewer than ten. This sequence joins TRBV3-1 and TRBJ2-1, with D uncertain. Germline CDR1 is LGHDT and CDR2 is YNNKEL (reference sequence). V was cut by 3 bases and J by 9 bases, with 12 bases left in between. The CDR3 covers 13 residues. The CDR3 DNA reads TGTGCCAGCAGCCAGTATTCCCCCAGTGAGCAGTTCTTC. Its translation: CASSQYSPSEQFF.